The rows below give T cell receptor beta chains drawn from one sample of a study of blood T cell repertoires in COVID-19. Here immunoSEQ multiplex PCR was the method, and the copy in TCRdb shows in-frame clones only, minus some. The sample contains approximately 210,000 clones, 89% of which appear only once. The sample consisted of peripheral blood. These receptors all come from a woman aged 40 to 49 with acute or convalescent COVID-19. Both conserved end residues are part of each CDR3. D genes are given only for firm matches. Expanded clones are given a class, and other clones once, few, many or no size at all.

j_gene: TRBJ1-5; v_gene: TRBV4-1; abundance: .; d_gene: .; CDR3nt: TGCGCCAGCAGCCAAGATGGTCAGTTTAATCAGCCCCAGCATTTT; CDR3aa: CASSQDGQFNQPQHF
j_gene: TRBJ2-1; v_gene: TRBV19; abundance: .; d_gene: TRBD2; CDR3nt: TGTGCCAGTAGGCTCCAGGTCGGGAGGGGAGGGCAGTTCTTC; CDR3aa: CASRLQVGRGGQFF
j_gene: TRBJ1-2; v_gene: TRBV2; abundance: .; d_gene: .; CDR3nt: TGTGCCAGCAGTGAAAGGGGATATTTCCGGAATTACGAGAAAAACTATGGCTACACCTTC; CDR3aa: CASSERGYFRNYEKNYGYTF
j_gene: TRBJ1-4; v_gene: TRBV5-4; abundance: .; d_gene: .; CDR3nt: TGTGCCAGCAGCCCGGACAGTGAAAAACTGTTTTTT; CDR3aa: CASSPDSEKLFF
j_gene: TRBJ1-2; v_gene: TRBV7-9; abundance: .; d_gene: .; CDR3nt: TGTGCCAGCAGCTTCGGAGGAGGCATCACACCAGGCTACACCTTC; CDR3aa: CASSFGGGITPGYTF
j_gene: TRBJ1-4; v_gene: TRBV5-1; abundance: few; d_gene: TRBD1; CDR3nt: TGCGCCAGCAGGACAGGGGAAAATATTAATGAAAAACTGTTTTTT; CDR3aa: CASRTGENINEKLFF
j_gene: TRBJ1-3; v_gene: TRBV18; abundance: .; d_gene: TRBD1; CDR3nt: TGTGCCAGCTCAACCGGACAGGCCTTCTCTGGAAACACCATATATTTT; CDR3aa: CASSTGQAFSGNTIYF
j_gene: TRBJ1-2; v_gene: TRBV5-1; abundance: .; d_gene: .; CDR3nt: TGCGCCAGCAGCCGAACAGCCAACTATGGCTACACCTTC; CDR3aa: CASSRTANYGYTF
j_gene: TRBJ1-2; v_gene: TRBV5-1; abundance: .; d_gene: .; CDR3nt: TGCGCCAGCAGCTTGGCCGGGGGGCGTGACTATGGCTACACCTTC; CDR3aa: CASSLAGGRDYGYTF
j_gene: TRBJ1-3; v_gene: TRBV7-3; abundance: .; d_gene: .; CDR3nt: TGTGCCAGCAAACTAGGGGGACCTGGAAACACCATATATTTT; CDR3aa: CASKLGGPGNTIYF
j_gene: TRBJ1-5; v_gene: TRBV12-3/TRBV12-4; abundance: .; d_gene: .; CDR3nt: TGTGCCAGCAGTTGGGCAGCCAATCAGCCCCAGCATTTT; CDR3aa: CASSWAANQPQHF
j_gene: TRBJ1-4; v_gene: TRBV10-2; abundance: .; d_gene: .; CDR3nt: TGCGCCAGCAGAGAAGGGGCAACTAATGAAAAACTGTTTTTT; CDR3aa: CASREGATNEKLFF
j_gene: TRBJ1-2; v_gene: TRBV19; abundance: .; d_gene: .; CDR3nt: TGTGCCAGTAGTCCCCCCGGGGAGGGCTACACCTTC; CDR3aa: CASSPPGEGYTF
j_gene: TRBJ2-5; v_gene: TRBV2; abundance: .; d_gene: TRBD2; CDR3nt: TGTGCCAGCAGTGAATGGGGACTAGCGGGGGTGATGGGGGTGGAGACCCAGTACTTC; CDR3aa: CASSEWGLAGVMGVETQYF
j_gene: TRBJ2-2; v_gene: TRBV4-1; abundance: .; d_gene: TRBD1; CDR3nt: TGCGCCAGCAGCCAAAGTGGACAGGGATCTGGGGAGCTGTTTTTT; CDR3aa: CASSQSGQGSGELFF
j_gene: TRBJ1-1; v_gene: TRBV11-2; abundance: .; d_gene: .; CDR3nt: TGTGCCAGCGGATTCCCAGGATTGAGAACTGAAGCTTTCTTT; CDR3aa: CASGFPGLRTEAFF
j_gene: TRBJ1-2; v_gene: TRBV25-1; abundance: once; d_gene: .; CDR3nt: TGTGCCAGCACCACGCGCGGGGGTGATGGCTACACCTTC; CDR3aa: CASTTRGGDGYTF
j_gene: TRBJ2-5; v_gene: TRBV9; abundance: .; d_gene: TRBD2; CDR3nt: TGTGCCAGCAGCGCAAGCGGGGGGGAACAAGAGACCCAGTACTTC; CDR3aa: CASSASGGEQETQYF
j_gene: TRBJ2-5; v_gene: TRBV10-1; abundance: .; d_gene: .; CDR3nt: TGCGCCAGCAGTGATGGTAACCCGGGCGGGGAGACCCAGTACTTC; CDR3aa: CASSDGNPGGETQYF
j_gene: TRBJ2-5; v_gene: TRBV4-2; abundance: .; d_gene: .; CDR3nt: TGTGCCAGCAGCCAAGTTAACCAGGGACAACAAGAGACCCAGTACTTC; CDR3aa: CASSQVNQGQQETQYF
j_gene: TRBJ1-5; v_gene: TRBV10-3; abundance: .; d_gene: .; CDR3nt: TGTGCCACCACCGGACAGATCAATCAGCCCCAGCATTTT; CDR3aa: CATTGQINQPQHF
j_gene: TRBJ1-6; v_gene: TRBV19; abundance: .; d_gene: .; CDR3nt: TGTGCCAGTACCGATAGGGGTTCACCCCTCCACTTT; CDR3aa: CASTDRGSPLHF
j_gene: TRBJ1-1; v_gene: TRBV30; abundance: .; d_gene: TRBD1; CDR3nt: TGTGCCTGGAGCCCCCAGGGGGCAATGGGAGCTTTCTTT; CDR3aa: CAWSPQGAMGAFF
j_gene: TRBJ1-5; v_gene: TRBV6-5; abundance: .; d_gene: .; CDR3nt: TGTGCCAGCAGTTACACGGGGGGCAATCAGCCCCAGCATTTT; CDR3aa: CASSYTGGNQPQHF
j_gene: TRBJ2-3; v_gene: TRBV7-2; abundance: .; d_gene: .; CDR3nt: TGTGCCAGCAGCCCCGTAGGGCGGGGGCTTGTTTTTGGTACGCAGTATTTT; CDR3aa: CASSPVGRGLVFGTQYF
j_gene: TRBJ2-5; v_gene: TRBV19; abundance: .; d_gene: .; CDR3nt: TGTGCCAGTAGTCGACTACCCCAAGAGACCCAGTACTTC; CDR3aa: CASSRLPQETQYF